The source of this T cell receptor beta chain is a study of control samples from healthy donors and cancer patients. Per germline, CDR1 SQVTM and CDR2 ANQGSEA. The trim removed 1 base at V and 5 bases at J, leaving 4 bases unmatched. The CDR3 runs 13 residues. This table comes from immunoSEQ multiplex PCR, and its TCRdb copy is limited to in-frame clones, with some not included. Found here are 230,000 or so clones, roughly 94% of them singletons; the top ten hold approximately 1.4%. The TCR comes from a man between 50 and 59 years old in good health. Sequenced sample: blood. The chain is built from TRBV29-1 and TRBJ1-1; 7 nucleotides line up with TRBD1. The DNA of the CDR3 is TGCAGCGTTGAAGTCCAGGGGGGAACTGAAGCTTTCTTT. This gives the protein CSVEVQGGTEAFF.